This TCR beta chain was found in a study of blood T cell repertoires in COVID-19. Overall study context: Some COVID-19 samples were acute and others convalescent; all came from the United States, Italy and Spain. Sample material is recorded as cDNA or gDNA derived from T cells, B-cell-depleted T cells, or PBMCs.

Per the authors' pipeline: Reference gene primers were amplified, and this amplification served to estimate nucleated cell counts. Sequencing was performed with immunoSEQ multiplex PCR; in TCRdb, only in-frame clones are kept and a portion is missing. The V and J calls and clone size were taken over from that table, and D and trimming were inferred from the DNA. Of about 210,000 clones in the sample, almost 85% are singletons; the top ten hold 7.5% to 8%. J lost 13 bases, V lost 4 bases, and 18 bases had no gene match. The CDR3 contains 16 residues. Germline loops: CDR1 PRHDT, CDR2 FYEKMQ (reference sequence).

This sequence originates from a woman aged 45-65 years with active or convalescent COVID-19. The chain recombines TRBV13 with TRBJ2-1; 8 positions match TRBD2. The sequenced sample was peripheral blood. The CDR3 spells CASSSPPHMSAGGQFF. CDR3 nucleotides: TGTGCCAGCAGCTCCCCCCCCCATATGAGCGCGGGGGGTCAGTTCTTC. The full variable domain, rest sourced from reference TRBV13 and TRBJ2-1, is AAGVIQSPRHLIKEKRETATLKCYPIPRHDTVYWYQQGPGQDPQFLISFYEKMQSDKGSIPDRFSAQQFSDYHSELNMSSLELGDSALYFCASSSPPHMSAGGQFFGPGTRLTVL.